The next 21 T cell receptor beta chains were all read from a single sample in a study of blood T cells in healthy people across ages. A second roughly 6 to 12 cycle PCR used barcoded and J-beta primers. A single record per CDR3 protein comes from TCRdb applying MiXCR to the 5' RACE reads. The table shows 1.5 million to 2 million distinct CDR3 sequences, with about 30% occurring only once. The sample was blood. These receptors were obtained from a woman aged 25 to 39 in good health.

The sample holds a few counts of this clonotype. A read error may produce the germline difference seen at one junction end. The chain links TRBV20-1 to TRBJ2-1; D may be TRBD2 (5 bases). In germline, CDR1 is DFQATT, CDR2 SNEGSKA (reference sequence). CDR3 size: 13 residues. The CDR3, as DNA: TGCAGTGCTAGAATAGCGACCAACAATGGGCAGTTCTTC. It specifies CSARIATNNGQFF.

This clonotype has ten or more counts. This likely stems from a read error, as it lies one base from a far larger clone. The J gene is TRBJ2-5, the V gene TRBV11-2; D remains ambiguous. Germline V gives CDR1 SGHAT, CDR2 FQNNGV. CDR3 length equals 11 residues. In nucleotides, the CDR3 is TGTGCCAGCAGCTCCCAACAGACCCAGTACTTC. The encoded protein is CASSSQQTQYF. Using reference TRBV11-2 and TRBJ2-5 for the parts outside the CDR3, the full variable domain is EAGVAQSPRYKIIEKRQSVAFWCNPISGHATLYWYQQILGQGPKLLIQFQNNGVVDDSQLPKDRFSAERLKGVDSTLKIQPAKLEDSAVYLCASSSQQTQYFGPGTRLLVL.

V and J are TRBV7-3 and TRBJ2-3, with TRBD1 as a possible D gene (7 bases). The germline V and J ends were trimmed by 2 bases and 6 bases, with 12 bases remaining between them. Germline-derived CDR1 and CDR2 are SGHTA and FQGTGA. CDR3 size: 14 residues. The CDR3 nucleotides read TGTGCCAGCAGCTTAGACAGGGAGGCGGATACGCAGTATTTT. It is translated as CASSLDREADTQYF.

This clonotype was seen a few times. This chain uses TRBV18 with TRBJ1-1; 7 bases match TRBD1. Germline assignment: CDR1 KGHSH and CDR2 LQKENI. J lost 3 bases, V lost 1 base, and 14 bases had no gene match. This CDR3 spans 18 amino acids. This CDR3 is CASSPRRTGGGVDTEAFF. DNA of the CDR3: TGTGCCAGCTCACCACGCCGGACAGGCGGCGGTGTAGACACTGAAGCTTTCTTT.

This clonotype was observed a single time. Germline and junction disagree at one end, which may indicate a read error. The chain carries TRBV11-2 and TRBJ2-3; D gene ambiguous. CDR1 is SGHAT and CDR2 is FQNNGV in the germline V gene. The CDR3 length is 14 residues. The CDR3 bases are TGTCCCAGCAGCTTAGAGGTCAAGGCAGATACGCAGTATTTT. Amino acids: CPSSLEVKADTQYF.

The DNA of the CDR3 is TGCGCCAGCAGCGGGGGACAGGGCGCTAACTACGAGCAGTACTTC. This encodes CASSGGQGANYEQYF. This rearrangement joins TRBV10-1 to TRBJ2-4, with TRBD1 matching 9 bases. The J call may be faulty, since TRBJ2-7 better matches the DNA end. The CDR3 totals 15 residues. Germline lookup yields CDR1 WNHNN and CDR2 SYGVQD (reference sequence).

V and J are TRBV6-6 and TRBJ2-7; D assignment may be TRBD1 or TRBD2 (7 bases each). Trimming removed 0 bases at V and 2 bases at J, with 14 bases between. Germline V gives CDR1 MNHNY, CDR2 SVGAGI (reference sequence). This CDR3 is 16 amino acids long. The CDR3 nucleotides are TGTGCCAGCAGTTACTCAGGCAGGGGGACTACCTACGAGCAGTACTTC. Its translation: CASSYSGRGTTYEQYF.

This chain uses TRBV20-1 with TRBJ1-1; 7 bases map to TRBD1. CDR1 and CDR2 from the germline V gene are DFQATT and SNEGSKA (reference sequence). The CDR3 loop spans 14 amino acids. The V segment lost 6 bases and the J segment 8 bases; nucleotides outside the gene matches: 15. For the CDR3, the DNA is TGCAGTGCGAAGGGGGCTGCAGAAAGGACCGAAGCTTTCTTT. Its protein is CSAKGAAERTEAFF.

This clonotype was detected ten times or more. CDR3 in amino acids: CASSLAGGNGYTF. CDR3 nucleotides: TGCGCCAGCAGCTTGGCAGGGGGCAATGGCTACACCTTC. The chain couples TRBV5-1 to TRBJ1-2; 8 nucleotides line up with TRBD1. Germline-derived CDR1 and CDR2 are SGHRS and YFSETQ. With 0 bases clipped from V and 6 bases from J, the junction kept 1 base outside the gene matches. The CDR3 is 13 amino acids.

This clonotype was found a few times. This chain joins TRBV10-3 and TRBJ1-4, with 9 bases that match TRBD1. Per germline, CDR1 ENHRY and CDR2 SYGVKD. The V segment lost 4 bases and the J segment 10 bases; nucleotides outside the gene matches: 4. This CDR3 region has 13 residues. Written as DNA, the CDR3 is TGTGCCATCAGTGGAGGACAGGGGAGAAAACTGTTTTTT. Protein sequence: CAISGGQGRKLFF.

This chain links TRBV20-1 with TRBJ1-4, with D perhaps matching TRBD1 (6 bases). The germline V gene encodes CDR1 DFQATT and CDR2 SNEGSKA (reference sequence). The CDR3 runs to 14 residues. With 2 bases removed from V and 7 bases from J, the gap between germline ends came to 14 bases. DNA of the CDR3: TGCAGTGCTAGACAGGACAGCGTGGTTGAAAAACTGTTTTTT. Translating gives CSARQDSVVEKLFF.

This clonotype was seen a handful of times. The CDR3 nucleotides read TGCAGTGCTAGAGATACCCTAGCTCCCGATACGCAGTATTTT. Encoded protein: CSARDTLAPDTQYF. The chain links TRBV20-1 to TRBJ2-3; the D gene is possibly TRBD2 (5 bases). The CDR3 runs to 14 residues. Trimming left V 0 bases short and J 6 bases short, with 13 bases between. Germline V CDR1 and CDR2: DFQATT, SNEGSKA (reference sequence).

This clonotype showed up many times. The chain joins TRBV6-5 to TRBJ2-1, with TRBD2 identical over 11 bases. The ends lost 6 bases at V and 4 bases at J; junction bases unmatched: 5. The germline V gene encodes CDR1 MNHEY and CDR2 SVGAGI. This CDR3 has 15 amino acids. CDR3 region: CASSDSGGDYNEQFF. As DNA, the CDR3 is TGTGCCAGCAGCGATAGCGGGGGGGATTACAATGAGCAGTTCTTC.

This clonotype was observed a few times. The chain uses TRBV6-6 and TRBJ1-2; TRBD1 matches at 7 bases. Germline lookup yields CDR1 MNHNY and CDR2 SVGAGI (reference sequence). This CDR3 is built from 15 residues. The J segment lost 2 bases and the V segment lost 2 bases, leaving 5 bases of the junction unmatched. The CDR3 protein is CASSYGGQKNYGYTF. CDR3 in DNA: TGTGCCAGCAGTTACGGGGGACAGAAAAACTATGGCTACACCTTC.

V and J are TRBV5-1 and TRBJ2-1; TRBD2 aligns across 12 bases. Germline CDR1 and CDR2: SGHRS and YFSETQ. The CDR3 is made up of 14 amino acids. V trimming: 7 bases; J trimming: 8 bases; junction bases outside the gene matches: 7. The DNA for the CDR3 is TGCGCCAGCGCCGGGACTAGCGGGTCGGATGAGCAGTTCTTC. Its protein product is CASAGTSGSDEQFF.

The chain has TRBV10-3 and TRBJ2-3; weak D call: TRBD2 (5 bases). The germline CDR1 and CDR2 sequences are ENHRY and SYGVKD. Trimming stripped 0 bases from V and 1 base from J, with 8 bases between. This CDR3 is built from 15 residues. The CDR3: CAISESGSGTDTQYF. The CDR3 nucleotides read TGTGCCATCAGTGAGTCGGGGAGCGGCACAGATACGCAGTATTTT.

The table lists this clonotype with a few counts. The CDR3 spells CASILTSGGPEQFF. For the CDR3, the DNA is TGCGCCAGCATCCTGACTAGCGGGGGCCCTGAGCAGTTCTTC. The J gene is TRBJ2-1, the V gene TRBV5-1, with 12 bases aligning to TRBD2. The trim removed 6 bases at V and 9 bases at J, leaving 7 bases unmatched. There are 14 residues in the CDR3. Germline V gene data show CDR1 as SGHRS and CDR2 as YFSETQ.

About this clonotype: A much larger clone lies one base from this, so it may be a read error. The gene calls are TRBV29-1 and TRBJ1-1; 7 bases are shared with TRBD1. The CDR3 contains 12 residues. Germline loops: CDR1 SQVTM, CDR2 ANQGSEA. CDR3 protein: CSVDRGNPEAFF. CDR3 in DNA: TGCAGCGTTGACAGGGGGAACCCTGAAGCTTTCTTT.

This clonotype was detected ten times or more. This chain joins TRBV7-8 and TRBJ2-1; weak D call: TRBD2 (5 bases). The CDR3 consists of 15 residues. Germline lookup yields CDR1 SGHVS and CDR2 FQNEAQ. V dropped 1 base and J dropped 4 bases, with 11 bases sitting between them. CDR3 DNA sequence: TGTGCCAGCAGCTTAGTAGCGACGGGGTACAATGAGCAGTTCTTC. Amino acids: CASSLVATGYNEQFF. The variable domain in full, completed from reference TRBV7-8 and TRBJ2-1, reads GAGVSQSPRYKVAKRGQDVALRCDPISGHVSLFWYQQALGQGPEFLTYFQNEAQLDKSGLPSDRFFAERPEGSVSTLKIQRTQQEDSAVYLCASSLVATGYNEQFFGPGTRLTVL.

This clonotype was detected only a few times. The chain's CDR3 is CASSLRAYQETQYF. In nucleotides, the CDR3 is TGTGCCAGCAGCTTAAGAGCGTACCAAGAGACCCAGTACTTC. This chain links TRBV7-9 with TRBJ2-5; D gene uncertain. Per the germline V gene, CDR1 is SEHNR and CDR2 is FQNEAQ (reference sequence). Trimming shortened V by 2 bases and J by 0 bases, and 7 bases separated the two germline ends. This CDR3 has 14 residues.

This clonotype has a handful of counts. This rearrangement joins TRBV20-1 to TRBJ2-2; TRBD2 matches 13 bases. From germline, CDR1 is DFQATT and CDR2 SNEGSKA (reference sequence). V lost 1 base and J lost 4; bases outside the gene matches: 0. The CDR3 extends over 15 amino acids. The CDR3 nucleotides are TGCAGTGCTAGAGGGACTAGCGGGGGCACCGGGGAGCTGTTTTTT. Encoded protein: CSARGTSGGTGELFF.